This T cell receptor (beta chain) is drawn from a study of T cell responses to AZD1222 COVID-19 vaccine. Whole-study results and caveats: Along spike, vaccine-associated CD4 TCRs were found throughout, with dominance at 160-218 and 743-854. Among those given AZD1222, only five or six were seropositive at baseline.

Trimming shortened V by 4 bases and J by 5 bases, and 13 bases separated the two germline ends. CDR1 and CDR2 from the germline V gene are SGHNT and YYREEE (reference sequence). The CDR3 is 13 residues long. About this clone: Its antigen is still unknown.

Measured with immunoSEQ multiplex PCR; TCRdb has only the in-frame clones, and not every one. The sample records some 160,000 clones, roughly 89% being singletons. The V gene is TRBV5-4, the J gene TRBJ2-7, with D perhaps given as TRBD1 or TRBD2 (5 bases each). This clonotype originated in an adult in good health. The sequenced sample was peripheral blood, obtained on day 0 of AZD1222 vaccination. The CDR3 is CASSRDLGNEQYF. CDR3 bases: TGTGCCAGCAGCCGGGACCTGGGTAACGAGCAGTACTTC.